This note documents a single T cell receptor (beta chain) sequence. Germline assignment: CDR1 SGDLS and CDR2 YYNGEE. The CDR3 has 15 residues. Trimming stripped 4 bases from V and 4 bases from J, with 15 bases between. Sequencing used immunoSEQ multiplex PCR; TCRdb keeps in-frame clones, though not all of them. The table lists about 230,000 clones, under 90% of them singletons, with roughly 11% in the top ten. This record comes from a study of blood T cell repertoires in COVID-19. This receptor was identified in a man in his forties or fifties with COVID-19, enrolled during active disease. Sequencing used peripheral blood. This chain uses TRBV9 with TRBJ1-5, with D perhaps matching TRBD1 (6 bases). This CDR3 is CASSSEGGGNQPQHF. The CDR3, as DNA: TGTGCCAGCAGCTCTGAGGGAGGGGGGAATCAGCCCCAGCATTTT.